These 30 T cell receptor beta chains originate from one sample sequenced in a study of T cell repertoires in cytomegalovirus infection. For these receptors, no antigen is known. MiXCR, applied by TCRdb to the reads, yields one record per CDR3 protein. The sample yields approximately 110,000 distinct CDR3 sequences, approximately 30% seen once. Material: CD8+ T cells from cultured PBMCs, obtained from culture after CMV antigen stimulation. The receptors were sampled from a human donor in good health (CMV status not recorded). Some clones in this sample may be carry-over from other donors' samples.

This clonotype was observed a handful of times. The chain uses TRBV12-3 or TRBV12-4 and TRBJ1-2, with 7 bases that match TRBD1. The V and J ends lost 4 bases and 4 bases, in that order; junction bases with no gene match: 6. This CDR3 contains 14 residues. The CDR3 DNA reads TGTGCCAGCAGTTGGGGGACAGCCAGCTATGGCTACACCTTC. Amino acid sequence: CASSWGTASYGYTF.

The V gene is TRBV4-1, the J gene TRBJ1-3, with unresolved D. The CDR3 sequence is 14 residues long. Germline loops: CDR1 MGHRA, CDR2 YSYEKL. The V and J ends lost 0 bases and 3 bases respectively, with 6 bases between them. The CDR3 reads CASSQDLSGNTIYF. In DNA form, the CDR3 reads TGCGCCAGCAGCCAAGATTTAAGTGGAAACACCATATATTTT.

The gene calls are TRBV27 and TRBJ2-5; 11 bases line up with TRBD2. This CDR3 contains 18 residues. After removal of 5 bases from V and 4 bases from J, the junction contained 15 bases not matched to a gene. The V gene's germline CDR1 is MNHEY and CDR2 SMNVEV (reference sequence). DNA for the CDR3: TGTGCCAGCAGTCTACAATCTATTCTAGCGGGGGGACCAGAGACCCAGTACTTC. Protein product: CASSLQSILAGGPETQYF.

This clonotype showed up many times. The rearrangement joins TRBV24-1 to TRBJ2-5; D might be TRBD2 (6 bases). The CDR3 is 17 amino acids. V lost 4 bases and J 2 bases, leaving 19 bases between the germline ends. Germline CDR1 KGHDR, CDR2 SFDVKD. CDR3 sequence (DNA): TGTGCCACCAGTGACAAAAGGGGAGGTGGGGGGCAAGAGACCCAGTACTTC. This codes for CATSDKRGGGGQETQYF.

This clonotype showed up just a few times. The V call is TRBV7-9, the J call TRBJ1-1; no firm D call. In germline, CDR1 is SEHNR, CDR2 FQNEAQ (reference sequence). V was trimmed by 5 bases and J by 6 bases, leaving 10 bases between them. CDR3 length: 12 amino acids. CDR3 protein: CASSPSVSEAFF. CDR3 DNA sequence: TGTGCCAGCAGCCCCTCAGTTTCTGAAGCTTTCTTT.

This chain connects TRBV4-1 to TRBJ1-2; D is unclear. Germline lookup yields CDR1 MGHRA and CDR2 YSYEKL. The length of the CDR3 is 13 residues. V was trimmed by 1 base and J by 5 bases, leaving 8 bases between them. CDR3 bases: TGCGCCAGCAGCCAAGGAGTCCTTTATGGCTACACCTTC. Protein sequence: CASSQGVLYGYTF.

This chain joins TRBV7-9 and TRBJ2-7, with TRBD2 matching 7 bases. Germline CDR1 and CDR2: SEHNR and FQNEAQ (reference sequence). CDR3 length: 15 amino acids. The ends lost 5 bases at V and 4 bases at J; junction bases unmatched: 11. This CDR3 reads CASSSGLVPQYEQYF. CDR3 sequence (DNA): TGTGCCAGCAGCAGCGGACTAGTTCCCCAGTACGAGCAGTACTTC.

There are a few counts of this clonotype. V and J are TRBV20-1 and TRBJ1-1, with D possibly TRBD1 on 5 matching bases. The CDR3 has 16 residues. Germline CDR1 DFQATT, CDR2 SNEGSKA (reference sequence). The V end was cut by 1 base, the J end by 0 bases, with 15 bases between. Written as DNA, the CDR3 is TGCAGTGCTAGAGTGGGGGGGAGAAATATGAACACTGAAGCTTTCTTT. Encoded protein: CSARVGGRNMNTEAFF.

DNA of the CDR3: TGTGCCAGCAGTGCGACAGGGCATAGCAATCAGCCCCAGCATTTT. It translates to CASSATGHSNQPQHF. V and J are TRBV6-5 and TRBJ1-5, with 7 nucleotides matching TRBD1. Trimming removed 5 bases from V and 0 bases from J; junction bases left unmatched: 4. CDR3 length: 15 amino acids. CDR1 is MNHEY and CDR2 is SVGAGI in the germline V gene.

This clonotype was counted ten times or more. This sequence joins TRBV6-5 and TRBJ2-1; D is ambiguous. Germline assignment: CDR1 MNHEY and CDR2 SVGAGI. V lost 2 bases and J lost 2, with 4 bases in between. The CDR3 runs to 13 residues. In nucleotides, the CDR3 is TGTGCCAGCAGTTACGATACCTACAATGAGCAGTTCTTC. Its translation is CASSYDTYNEQFF.

The V and J genes are TRBV11-2 and TRBJ2-1; TRBD2 aligns across 14 bases. The CDR3 consists of 18 residues. J was trimmed by 5 bases and V by 5 bases; bases with no gene match: 11. Per the germline V gene, CDR1 is SGHAT and CDR2 is FQNNGV. The CDR3 nucleotides are TGTGCCAGCAGCCGACTAGCGGGGGGGCAAAGGTCCCACAATGAGCAGTTCTTC. Translation gives CASSRLAGGQRSHNEQFF.

The chain uses TRBV19 and TRBJ1-5; D ambiguous. Germline lookup yields CDR1 LNHDA and CDR2 SQIVND (reference sequence). The CDR3 has 15 amino acids. The V end lost 3 bases, the J end lost 0 bases, and 9 bases lay between the germline ends. In DNA, the CDR3 is TGTGCCAGTAGTATGGACGGATATAGCAATCAGCCCCAGCATTTT. This gives the protein CASSMDGYSNQPQHF.

V and J are TRBV6-2 or TRBV6-3 and TRBJ2-7, with D perhaps assigned TRBD1 or TRBD2 (5 bases each). The CDR3 is 16 residues long. V gave up 2 bases and J gave up 0 bases, with 14 bases separating them. Germline V gene data show CDR1 as MNHEY and CDR2 as SVGEGT. CDR3 in amino acids: CASSYEGSRRSYEQYF. DNA of the CDR3: TGTGCCAGCAGTTACGAGGGGTCAAGGCGCTCCTACGAGCAGTACTTC.

This clonotype showed up just a few times. V gene TRBV14 combines with J gene TRBJ1-3; 8 bases match TRBD1. The CDR3 extends over 15 amino acids. Looked up from germline, CDR1 is SGHDN and CDR2 is FVKESK. J was trimmed by 4 bases and V by 4 bases; bases with no gene match: 6. CDR3 amino acids: CASSPRGTGGNTIYF. CDR3 bases: TGTGCCAGCAGCCCCAGAGGGACAGGCGGAAACACCATATATTTT.

Only one count was recorded for this clonotype. The CDR3 nucleotides read TGTGCCACCAGAGTAGAGACAGACAGCTCCTATAATTCACCCCTCCACTTT. This encodes CATRVETDSSYNSPLHF. The J gene is TRBJ1-6, the V gene TRBV15, with TRBD1 as a possible D gene (5 bases). V was trimmed by 6 bases and J by 0 bases, leaving 15 bases between them. The CDR3 consists of 17 residues. Germline V gives CDR1 LNHNV, CDR2 YYDKDF (reference sequence).

The rearrangement uses TRBV7-9 and TRBJ1-1; D call uncertain. Trimming shortened V by 0 bases and J by 8 bases, and 13 bases separated the two germline ends. The CDR3 is 14 amino acids. The germline gives CDR1 SEHNR, CDR2 FQNEAQ (reference sequence). The CDR3 sequence: CASSLAVGFAEAFF. CDR3 bases: TGTGCCAGCAGCTTAGCAGTTGGGTTCGCCGAAGCTTTCTTT.

This clonotype was detected a few times. The rearrangement uses TRBV7-9 and TRBJ2-1; no definite D call. Germline assignment: CDR1 SEHNR and CDR2 FQNEAQ (reference sequence). This CDR3 has 10 amino acids. V lost 1 base, J lost 12 bases, and 4 bases lay in between. In DNA, the CDR3 is TGTGCCAGCAGCTTAGAGTTGCAGTTCTTC. It is translated as CASSLELQFF.

The count of this clonotype is one. The CDR3: CASSPAANYGYTF. Written as DNA, the CDR3 is TGTGCCAGCTCACCAGCGGCTAACTATGGCTACACCTTC. The chain recombines TRBV18 with TRBJ1-2; no clear D. The ends were cut back, 2 bases at V and 0 bases at J, with 4 bases in the middle. This CDR3 spans 13 amino acids. CDR1 is KGHSH and CDR2 is LQKENI in the germline V gene.

This clonotype showed up just a few times. The V and J genes are TRBV20-1 and TRBJ1-1, with D possibly being TRBD1 (5 bases). Trimming removed 6 bases at V and 1 base at J, with 21 bases between. The CDR3 sequence is 16 residues long. Germline CDR1 reads DFQATT; CDR2 reads SNEGSKA (reference sequence). The CDR3 loop reads CSAYFAKGRANTEAFF. The CDR3 DNA sequence: TGCAGTGCCTACTTTGCAAAGGGGCGGGCGAACACTGAAGCTTTCTTT.

In this sample, this clonotype turned up many times. The chain carries TRBV2 and TRBJ1-2; D is unresolved. Trimming cost V 5 bases and J 2 bases, with 6 bases left between them. Per germline, CDR1 SNHLY and CDR2 FYNNEI. The CDR3 sequence is 12 residues long. The CDR3 region has the DNA TGTGCCAGCAGTCGAGAGAACTATGGCTACACCTTC. The encoded protein is CASSRENYGYTF.

CDR3 DNA sequence: TGTGCCAGCAGCTTTCTTACAGGGGACAACACCGGGGAGCTGTTTTTT. It encodes CASSFLTGDNTGELFF. The genes are TRBV7-6 and TRBJ2-2; 7 positions agree with TRBD1. The CDR3 runs 16 residues. Germline trimming cut 3 bases from V and 2 bases from J; bases unmatched to any gene: 6. In germline, CDR1 is SGHVS, CDR2 FNYEAQ. Variable domain in full (rest from reference TRBV7-6 and TRBJ2-2): GAGVSQSPRYKVTKRGQDVALRCDPISGHVSLYWYRQALGQGPEFLTYFNYEAQQDKSGLPNDRFSAERPEGSISTLTIQRTEQRDSAMYRCASSFLTGDNTGELFFGEGSRLTVL.

The gene calls are TRBV15 and TRBJ2-1; D is possibly TRBD2 (5 bases). Germline CDR1 is LNHNV and CDR2 is YYDKDF (reference sequence). Deletions cut 0 bases from V and 1 base from J, with 10 bases between. This CDR3 spans 16 amino acids. In nucleotides, the CDR3 is TGTGCCACCAGCAGAGAAGCTAGCCCATCCTACAATGAGCAGTTCTTC. Amino acid sequence: CATSREASPSYNEQFF. Supplemented by reference TRBV15 and TRBJ2-1, the full variable domain reads DAMVIQNPRYQVTQFGKPVTLSCSQTLNHNVMYWYQQKSSQAPKLLFHYYDKDFNNEADTPDNFQSRRPNTSFCFLDIRSPGLGDTAMYLCATSREASPSYNEQFFGPGTRLTVL.

A single count supports this clonotype. The rearrangement joins TRBV6-1 to TRBJ2-5, with 7 bases fitting TRBD1. The J segment lost 3 bases and the V segment lost 5 bases, leaving 12 bases of the junction unmatched. This CDR3 is 16 amino acids long. The germline V gene encodes CDR1 MNHNS and CDR2 SASEGT. CDR3: CASSSPGQMTEETQYF. Here the CDR3 DNA reads TGTGCCAGCAGTTCTCCGGGACAGATGACTGAAGAGACCCAGTACTTC.

This chain links TRBV4-1 with TRBJ1-1; maybe TRBD1 (6 bases). Germline V lookup: CDR1 MGHRA, CDR2 YSYEKL. The CDR3 runs 16 residues. Deletions cut 6 bases from V and 2 bases from J, with 19 bases between. This CDR3 is CASSHAPGQLNTEAFF. In nucleotides, the CDR3 is TGCGCCAGCAGTCACGCACCGGGACAACTAAACACTGAAGCTTTCTTT.

This clonotype has a count of ten or more. The chain employs TRBV7-2 and TRBJ1-5; D remains ambiguous. The CDR3 consists of 15 residues. Germline CDR1 and CDR2: SGHTA and FQGNSA. V lost 5 bases, J lost 8 bases, and 19 bases lay in between. For the CDR3, the DNA is TGTGCCAGCAGCCGAAGCGGCCACCCCGGGGAGCCCCAGCATTTT. Translation gives CASSRSGHPGEPQHF. Drawing the rest from reference TRBV7-2 and TRBJ1-5, the complete variable domain is GAGVSQSPSNKVTEKGKDVELRCDPISGHTALYWYRQSLGQGLEFLIYFQGNSAPDKSGLPSDRFSAERTGGSVSTLTIQRTQQEDSAVYLCASSRSGHPGEPQHFGDGTRLSIL.

This sequence joins TRBV12-3 or TRBV12-4 and TRBJ1-2; no definite D call. CDR3 length: 12 residues. V lost 1 base and J lost 4, with 4 bases in between. The CDR3 sequence is CASSLDTYGYTF. The CDR3 DNA follows: TGTGCCAGCAGTTTAGACACCTATGGCTACACCTTC.

The sample holds a few counts of this clonotype. The chain joins TRBV28 to TRBJ1-5; perhaps TRBD1 as D (5 bases). The CDR3 loop spans 15 amino acids. CDR1 is MDHEN, CDR2 SYDVKM, per germline. Trimming cost V 3 bases and J 5 bases, with 14 bases left between them. The CDR3 coding sequence is TGTGCCAGCAGTTTCTGGGGCAGAGAGGATCAGCCCCAGCATTTT. Encoded protein: CASSFWGREDQPQHF.

The rearrangement uses TRBV6-2 or TRBV6-3 and TRBJ2-3; the D is unclear. The CDR3 contains 16 residues. In germline, CDR1 is MNHEY, CDR2 SVGEGT. V lost 5 bases and J 0 bases, leaving 15 bases between the germline ends. The CDR3 reads CASSDLLSSSTDTQYF. In DNA form, the CDR3 reads TGTGCCAGCAGTGATCTCTTGAGTTCTAGCACAGATACGCAGTATTTT.

In this sample, this clonotype turned up many times. This chain uses TRBV7-2 with TRBJ1-6, with D perhaps matching TRBD1 (6 bases). Between the trimmed V and J ends, which lost 1 base and 10 bases, there was a span of 23 bases. The CDR3 is 18 amino acids. Germline CDR1 reads SGHTA; CDR2 reads FQGNSA. The DNA for the CDR3 is TGTGCCAGCAGCTTAGACAGGGCTTATGGGATCGTAAGCTCACCCCTCCACTTT. It is translated as CASSLDRAYGIVSSPLHF. The variable domain in full, with the rest retrieved from reference TRBV7-2 and TRBJ1-6, is GAGVSQSPSNKVTEKGKDVELRCDPISGHTALYWYRQSLGQGLEFLIYFQGNSAPDKSGLPSDRFSAERTGGSVSTLTIQRTQQEDSAVYLCASSLDRAYGIVSSPLHFGNGTRLTVT.

This clonotype has more than one count but fewer than ten. The V call is TRBV27, the J call TRBJ2-7; tentatively, D is TRBD2 (5 bases). With 8 bases removed from V and 1 base from J, the gap between germline ends came to 18 bases. The CDR3 is 15 amino acids. The germline gives CDR1 MNHEY, CDR2 SMNVEV (reference sequence). DNA for the CDR3: TGTGCCAGCCAGGAGAATATGCGGGCATCCTACGAGCAGTACTTC. This encodes CASQENMRASYEQYF.